A selection of T cell receptor beta chains follows, all from one sample in a study of cytomegalovirus exposure and HLA in healthy donors. The data were produced by immunoSEQ multiplex PCR, yet TCRdb's version contains in-frame clones alone and is incomplete. The profile shows under 200,000 clones, approximately 80% of them singletons. The sequencing input was PBMCs. The receptors were sampled from a man aged 25 to 45 in good health and CMV-seropositive. CDR3s include the opening cysteine and the closing phenylalanine or tryptophan. D genes are given only for firm matches. Size is omitted from some rows. Given values are once, few, many or a class for expanded clones.

j_gene	abundance	v_gene	d_gene	CDR3aa	CDR3nt
TRBJ2-1	.	TRBV10-2	.	CASSESRGYNEQFF	TGCGCCAGCAGTGAGTCCAGGGGATACAATGAGCAGTTCTTC
TRBJ1-4	.	TRBV18	.	CASSQGRATNEKLFF	TGTGCCAGCTCACAGGGGCGAGCAACTAATGAAAAACTGTTTTTT
TRBJ2-4	.	TRBV9	TRBD2	CASSPPGLTGNIQYF	TGTGCCAGCAGCCCTCCGGGACTAACCGGAAACATTCAGTACTTC
TRBJ1-6	.	TRBV10-3	TRBD1	CAIRAGQADPLHF	TGTGCCATCAGAGCGGGACAGGCAGATCCCCTCCACTTT
TRBJ2-1	.	TRBV5-6	TRBD2	CASSLGLAAVEQFF	TGTGCCAGCAGCTTGGGACTAGCAGCGGTTGAGCAGTTCTTC
TRBJ2-3	.	TRBV5-5	TRBD1	CASSFMQGATDTQYF	TGTGCCAGCAGCTTCATGCAGGGGGCTACAGATACGCAGTATTTT
TRBJ2-2	.	TRBV6-1	.	CASNPTLVTGELFF	TGTGCCAGCAATCCGACATTGGTCACCGGGGAGCTGTTTTTT
TRBJ2-7	.	TRBV6-1	TRBD1	CASNTGTAAYEQYF	TGTGCCAGCAACACCGGGACAGCCGCCTACGAGCAGTACTTC
TRBJ1-6	few	TRBV2	TRBD1	CASSEDRDSPLHF	TGTGCCAGCAGTGAGGACAGGGACTCACCCCTCCACTTT
TRBJ1-6	.	TRBV10-3	TRBD1	CAIRTGTGGNSPLHF	TGTGCCATCAGAACCGGGACAGGGGGAAATTCACCCCTCCACTTT
TRBJ1-2	.	TRBV6-5	.	CASSYRPGDGYTF	TGTGCCAGCAGTTACCGGCCAGGGGATGGCTACACCTTC
TRBJ2-1	.	TRBV7-8	TRBD1	CASSPRDRAYNEQFF	TGTGCCAGCAGCCCCCGGGACAGGGCCTACAATGAGCAGTTCTTC
TRBJ1-4	.	TRBV4-1	TRBD1	CASSPDRADEKLFF	TGCGCCAGCAGCCCAGACAGGGCGGATGAAAAACTGTTTTTT
TRBJ1-3	.	TRBV7-7	.	CASSLGQGNTIYF	TGTGCCAGCAGCCTGGGACAAGGGAACACCATATATTTT
TRBJ2-3	.	TRBV2	.	CASKQGRDFTDTQYF	TGTGCCAGCAAACAGGGACGGGATTTCACAGATACGCAGTATTTT
TRBJ2-1	few	TRBV5-1	TRBD1	CASSPGQGDVHEQFF	TGCGCCAGCAGCCCCGGACAGGGGGATGTCCATGAGCAGTTCTTC
TRBJ1-5	.	TRBV10-3	.	CAISDRENNQPQHF	TGTGCCATCAGTGACAGGGAAAATAATCAGCCCCAGCATTTT
TRBJ2-7	once	TRBV5-1	.	CASRQESYEQYF	TGCGCCAGCAGACAGGAGTCCTACGAGCAGTACTTC
TRBJ1-1	.	TRBV9	.	CASSVGDMNTEAFF	TGTGCCAGCAGCGTAGGTGACATGAACACTGAAGCTTTCTTT
TRBJ2-7	.	TRBV18	TRBD1	CASSPGTASYEQYF	TGTGCCAGCTCACCCGGGACAGCGTCCTACGAGCAGTACTTC
TRBJ1-1	.	TRBV29-1	TRBD1	CSVNRGANTEAFF	TGCAGCGTGAACAGGGGCGCGAACACTGAAGCTTTCTTT
TRBJ1-1	.	TRBV5-4	.	CASSFPGGSSEAFF	TGTGCCAGCAGCTTCCCGGGGGGCTCCTCGGAAGCTTTCTTT
TRBJ1-4	.	TRBV7-2	.	CASSPSLTGEKLFF	TGTGCCAGCAGCCCATCACTCACGGGGGAAAAACTGTTTTTT
TRBJ2-7	once	TRBV2	.	CASSAQVYEQYF	TGTGCCAGCAGTGCCCAGGTCTACGAGCAGTACTTC
TRBJ1-1	.	TRBV5-6	TRBD1	CASSFTQGATEAFF	TGTGCCAGCAGCTTCACCCAGGGGGCAACTGAAGCTTTCTTT
TRBJ2-7	.	TRBV5-1	TRBD1	CASSLVVGGGYEQYF	TGCGCCAGCAGCTTGGTTGTAGGGGGCGGGTACGAGCAGTACTTC
TRBJ1-2	.	TRBV13	.	CASSFSVEGGGYTF	TGTGCCAGCAGCTTTTCGGTGGAAGGAGGTGGCTACACCTTC
TRBJ2-4	.	TRBV4-1	.	CASSQGTGGAKNIQYF	TGCGCCAGCAGCCAAGGCACCGGAGGAGCCAAAAACATTCAGTACTTC
TRBJ2-1	.	TRBV5-6	TRBD1	CASSLALGQGPNEQFF	TGTGCCAGCAGCTTGGCCTTGGGACAGGGGCCCAATGAGCAGTTCTTC
TRBJ2-1	.	TRBV9	.	CASSPLEGAMNEQFF	TGTGCCAGCAGCCCTCTGGAGGGGGCTATGAATGAGCAGTTCTTC
TRBJ1-1	.	TRBV6-1	.	CATGSGLIMNTEAFF	TGTGCCACAGGATCGGGACTTATCATGAACACTGAAGCTTTCTTT
TRBJ2-7	few	TRBV11-2	TRBD2	CASSLLASGGTVDEQYF	TGTGCCAGCAGCTTACTGGCTAGCGGGGGGACCGTGGACGAGCAGTACTTC
TRBJ2-7	.	TRBV5-1	.	CASSVDEASYEQYF	TGCGCCAGCAGCGTGGACGAGGCCTCCTACGAGCAGTACTTC
TRBJ1-4	few	TRBV5-6	TRBD1	CASSTPGQLNEKLFF	TGTGCCAGCAGCACCCCGGGACAGCTTAATGAAAAACTGTTTTTT
TRBJ1-1	few	TRBV7-9	.	CASSLSQNAEAFF	TGTGCCAGCAGCTTATCACAGAACGCTGAAGCTTTCTTT
TRBJ2-1	.	TRBV7-9	TRBD1	CASSFGRGFYNEQFF	TGTGCCAGCAGCTTCGGCAGGGGGTTCTACAATGAGCAGTTCTTC
TRBJ1-3	.	TRBV5-6	TRBD1	CASNRQGGGNTIYF	TGTGCCAGCAACCGACAGGGTGGAGGAAACACCATATATTTT
TRBJ2-1	.	TRBV4-3	.	CASSQALFPETGSYNEQFF	TGCGCCAGCAGCCAAGCTCTATTTCCTGAGACAGGTTCCTACAATGAGCAGTTCTTC
TRBJ1-2	.	TRBV9	TRBD1	CASSAYSQGAPLYGYTF	TGTGCCAGCAGCGCGTATTCACAGGGGGCGCCACTCTATGGCTACACCTTC
TRBJ2-7	.	TRBV21-1	.	CASNWTGRSYEQYF	TGTGCCAGCAATTGGACAGGGCGATCCTACGAGCAGTACTTC
TRBJ2-7	.	TRBV19	.	CASSTGTPVYEQYF	TGTGCCAGTAGTACCGGGACACCAGTCTACGAGCAGTACTTC
TRBJ2-7	.	TRBV11-2	.	CASSSILTHEQYF	TGTGCCAGCAGCTCAATACTTACCCACGAGCAGTACTTC
TRBJ2-2	once	TRBV18	.	CASSLRQEANTGELFF	TGTGCCAGCTCATTAAGACAGGAGGCGAACACCGGGGAGCTGTTTTTT
TRBJ2-7	once	TRBV28	.	CASSPHYEQYF	TGTGCCAGCAGTCCCCACTACGAGCAGTACTTC
TRBJ2-7	.	TRBV6-5	.	CASRVGHSSYEQYF	TGTGCCAGCAGAGTGGGACATAGCTCCTACGAGCAGTACTTC
TRBJ2-2	.	TRBV4-3	.	CASSQDGRGQGELFF	TGCGCCAGCAGCCAAGATGGAAGGGGCCAAGGGGAGCTGTTTTTT